Each of the 15 T cell receptor beta chains below was sequenced from the same sample in a study of vaccination and CD4 T cells after COVID-19. Sample treatment: approximately nine-day PBMC culture with coronavirus spike peptide pools or control peptides (ViraFEST assay). Their antigens are not known. Sequencing of the DNA from cultured CD4+ T cells was carried out with the Oncomine TCR Beta short-read assay. TCRdb processed the PCR reads anew with MiXCR; each CDR3 protein has one entry. The sample holds some 18,000 distinct CDR3 sequences, around 56% seen once. The sample consisted of CD4+ T cells from blood, cultured in vitro. The receptors originated from a human donor who had recovered from COVID-19.

J is TRBJ2-5 and V is TRBV20-1; 7 nucleotides line up with TRBD1. Losses at the gene ends were 3 bases for V and 7 bases for J; bases not matched to a gene: 8. CDR3 length equals 13 residues. Germline V gene lookup returns CDR1 DFQATT and CDR2 SNEGSKA (reference sequence). The CDR3 coding sequence is TGCAGTGCTAGGGCCGACAGGGCAGGGACCCAGTACTTC. Protein product: CSARADRAGTQYF.

This clonotype appeared a few times. J is TRBJ1-2 and V is TRBV10-3; possibly TRBD1 for D (5 bases). Deletions cut 2 bases from V and 8 bases from J, with 21 bases between. The CDR3 loop spans 16 amino acids. The V gene's germline CDR1 is ENHRY and CDR2 SYGVKD. DNA for the CDR3: TGTGCCATCAGTGAGATCCGAAAACAGAATTCAGGGGGCTACACCTTC. As protein: CAISEIRKQNSGGYTF.

The J gene is TRBJ2-7, the V gene TRBV19; perhaps TRBD1 as D (6 bases). Looked up from germline, CDR1 is LNHDA and CDR2 is SQIVND (reference sequence). The CDR3 spans 13 residues. V lost 3 bases and J lost 7, with 13 bases in between. CDR3 amino acids: CASSMNAQGEQYF. DNA for the CDR3: TGTGCCAGTAGTATGAATGCCCAGGGGGAGCAGTACTTC.

The chain links TRBV12-3 or TRBV12-4 to TRBJ1-1; D is unresolved. Deletions cut 1 base from V and 5 bases from J, with 11 bases between. CDR3 length: 14 amino acids. CDR3 sequence (DNA): TGTGCCAGCAGTTTAGAGCGGGCCCCTACTGAAGCTTTCTTT. Translation gives CASSLERAPTEAFF.

V is TRBV18 and J is TRBJ2-2; 7 bases line up with TRBD1. Germline V lookup: CDR1 KGHSH, CDR2 LQKENI. The V segment lost 6 bases and the J segment 6 bases; nucleotides outside the gene matches: 7. The CDR3 length is 14 residues. CDR3: CASSQRGTAGELFF. The CDR3 region has the DNA TGTGCCAGCTCCCAAAGAGGGACAGCCGGGGAGCTGTTTTTT.

This clonotype showed up just a few times. The rearrangement joins TRBV10-2 to TRBJ1-6, with D possibly being TRBD1 (5 bases). Trimming took 10 bases from V and 7 from J, leaving 11 bases between them. Germline V gene lookup returns CDR1 WSHSY and CDR2 SAAADI. The CDR3 sequence is 12 residues long. CDR3 protein: CATSPGNSPLHF. CDR3 nucleotides: TGCGCCACCTCCCCAGGGAATTCACCCCTCCACTTT.

CDR3 coding DNA: TGTGCCAGCAGCTTAGCGGGCGTCTACAATGAGCAGTTCTTC. Residues: CASSLAGVYNEQFF. This chain uses TRBV7-6 with TRBJ2-1; D not resolved. Germline V gene data show CDR1 as SGHVS and CDR2 as FNYEAQ. V lost 0 bases, J lost 3 bases, and 6 bases lay in between. CDR3 length: 14 residues.

The V call is TRBV12-3 or TRBV12-4, the J call TRBJ2-7; tentative D call: TRBD1 (6 bases). The CDR3 spans 12 residues. Trimming cost V 6 bases and J 9 bases, with 15 bases left between them. CDR3 in amino acids: CASSLTGPTQYF. Written as DNA, the CDR3 is TGTGCCAGCAGCCTGACAGGACCGACGCAGTACTTC.

V is TRBV7-2 and J is TRBJ2-7; TRBD2 matches 8 bases. There are 19 residues in the CDR3. V dropped 0 bases and J dropped 2; count of bases not matched to a gene: 15. Germline V gene data show CDR1 as SGHTA and CDR2 as FQGNSA. CDR3 sequence (DNA): TGTGCCAGCAGCTTAGCGACAATCGGGAGCGGGAGAATTACCTACGAGCAGTACTTC. Its translation: CASSLATIGSGRITYEQYF.

The table lists this clonotype with a few counts. J is TRBJ2-2 and V is TRBV10-3; unclear D gene. CDR1 is ENHRY and CDR2 is SYGVKD in the germline V gene. Trimming left V 3 bases short and J 3 bases short, with 8 bases between. The CDR3 is 14 amino acids. In DNA, the CDR3 is TGTGCCATCAGTGATTTGGACGACACCGGGGAGCTGTTTTTT. Translation: CAISDLDDTGELFF.

The CDR3 region has the DNA TGTGCCAGCAGCTTCGGGGGGGCAGCGAACACTGAAGCTTTCTTT. It is translated as CASSFGGAANTEAFF. The chain uses TRBV7-2 and TRBJ1-1, with D possibly being TRBD1 (6 bases). The germline gives CDR1 SGHTA, CDR2 FQGNSA. V was trimmed by 3 bases and J by 1 base, leaving 12 bases between them. The CDR3 runs 15 residues.

The rearrangement uses TRBV6-5 and TRBJ1-1, with D possibly TRBD1 on 6 matching bases. Trimming removed 2 bases at V and 5 bases at J, with 15 bases between. This CDR3 has 15 residues. CDR1 is MNHEY and CDR2 is SVGAGI in the germline V gene. The CDR3 nucleotides read TGTGCCAGCAGTTACGAAGCGGGGGCGCGAACTGAAGCTTTCTTT. Protein sequence: CASSYEAGARTEAFF.

The table lists this clonotype with a few counts. The chain uses TRBV27 and TRBJ2-2, with D hard to call. Germline CDR1 and CDR2: MNHEY and SMNVEV (reference sequence). Trimming took off 6 bases at V and 3 bases at J, with 14 bases between the two ends. This CDR3 is built from 15 residues. CDR3 amino acids: CASSPTWWDTGELFF. Here the CDR3 DNA reads TGTGCCAGCAGCCCCACGTGGTGGGACACCGGGGAGCTGTTTTTT.

A single count supports this clonotype. The chain uses TRBV30 and TRBJ1-1; D uncertain. V gave up 3 bases and J gave up 9 bases, with 17 bases separating them. CDR1 GTSNPN and CDR2 SVGIG come from the germline V gene (reference sequence). The CDR3 loop spans 13 amino acids. The CDR3 protein is CAWRPPGGEKAFF. The CDR3 region has the DNA TGTGCCTGGAGACCGCCCGGCGGTGAGAAAGCTTTCTTT. The full variable domain, rest sourced from reference TRBV30 and TRBJ1-1, is SQTIHQWPATLVQPVGSPLSLECTVEGTSNPNLYWYRQAAGRGLQLLFYSVGIGQISSEVPQNLSASRPQDRQFILSSKKLLLSDSGFYLCAWRPPGGEKAFFGQGTRLTVV.

This clonotype occurred a few times. This sequence joins TRBV7-8 and TRBJ1-3; D uncertain. V lost 5 bases and J lost 7, with 6 bases in between. The CDR3 loop spans 11 amino acids. Germline V lookup: CDR1 SGHVS, CDR2 FQNEAQ. The CDR3 loop is CASSQYNTIYF. The CDR3 DNA is TGTGCCAGCAGCCAGTACAACACCATATATTTT.